This T cell receptor beta chain is from a study of regulatory T cells in long-lasting Graves disease. Described time point: newly diagnosed GD, antithyroid drugs for less than 3 months. The TCR library was made from RNA that had been extracted from PBMCs in TRIzol. Through Arm-PCR of CDR3 regions and iRepertoire HTBI primers, TCR beta libraries were built. TCRdb redid the calling of the multiplex PCR reads with MiXCR, one entry per CDR3 protein. The table includes 550,000 to 700,000 distinct CDR3 sequences, 15% to 20% detected once. The same data also went into a second study, on T cells in Graves' hyperthyroidism and ophthalmopathy.

This receptor was obtained from a young man with Graves disease. Sequenced material: peripheral blood mononuclear cells (PBMCs), taken at new diagnosis, from a patient treated with antithyroid drugs.

The CDR3 nucleotides read TGCGCCAGCAGCCGGGAGTTCGGAAACACCATATATTTT. It yields the protein CASSREFGNTIYF. The gene calls are TRBV5-1 and TRBJ1-3; D gene uncertain. Germline values: CDR1 SGHRS, CDR2 YFSETQ. The CDR3 loop spans 13 amino acids. The V end was cut by 4 bases, the J end by 4 bases, with 9 bases between.